Below, 24 T cell receptor beta chains from the same sample are listed, as sequenced in a study of blood T cell repertoires in COVID-19. Some clones are missing from TCRdb's copy, which holds only in-frame ones; the method was immunoSEQ multiplex PCR. The sample shows 150,000 to 200,000 clones, around four fifths of them seen only once. Sequenced: PBMCs or T cells enriched from blood (not recorded which). The receptors stem from a woman aged 60-75 years who had recovered from COVID-19.

This clone has only a few counts. The chain employs TRBV5-4 and TRBJ2-4; 8 bases line up with TRBD2. V lost 3 bases, J lost 1 base, and 6 bases stayed unmatched. The CDR3 is 16 amino acids. Germline V gene data show CDR1 as SGHNT and CDR2 as YYREEE (reference sequence). CDR3 bases: TGTGCCAGCAGCTCCCGGCGGGGGGAGGCCAAAAACATTCAGTACTTC. It is translated as CASSSRRGEAKNIQYF.

V gene TRBV12-3 or TRBV12-4 combines with J gene TRBJ1-2; D not resolved. This CDR3 region has 13 residues. Trimming cost V 6 bases and J 1 base, with 9 bases left between them. The CDR3 spells CASRTSLNYGYTF. The CDR3 DNA reads TGTGCCAGCAGGACTAGCCTTAACTATGGCTACACCTTC.

This clone was detected once. The V and J genes are TRBV7-9 and TRBJ1-5, with 7 bases identical to TRBD1. The length of the CDR3 is 14 residues. After removal of 2 bases from V and 7 bases from J, the junction contained 5 bases not matched to a gene. In germline, CDR1 is SEHNR, CDR2 FQNEAQ (reference sequence). The DNA for the CDR3 is TGTGCCAGCAGCTTAATGGGACAGAGACAGCCCCAGCATTTT. It translates to CASSLMGQRQPQHF. Full variable domain (rest looked up from reference TRBV7-9 and TRBJ1-5): DTGVSQNPRHKITKRGQNVTFRCDPISEHNRLYWYRQTLGQGPEFLTYFQNEAQLEKSRLLSDRFSAERPKGSFSTLEIQRTEQGDSAMYLCASSLMGQRQPQHFGDGTRLSIL.

DNA of the CDR3: TGTGCCAGCAGCCGGGACAGGGAATCACCCCTCCACTTT. Amino acids: CASSRDRESPLHF. The chain joins TRBV27 to TRBJ1-6; 9 nucleotides match TRBD1. V lost 6 bases, J lost 10 bases, and 4 bases stayed unmatched. CDR3 length: 13 amino acids. Germline CDR1 reads MNHEY; CDR2 reads SMNVEV (reference sequence).

The CDR3 loop is CAIRGDEREKLFF. CDR3 coding DNA: TGTGCCATCAGGGGAGACGAACGGGAAAAACTGTTTTTT. The V call is TRBV10-3, the J call TRBJ1-4, with D uncertain. Trimming cost V 6 bases and J 8 bases, with 13 bases left between them. The CDR3 is 13 amino acids. Looked up from germline, CDR1 is ENHRY and CDR2 is SYGVKD.

This clone was observed a few times. The chain links TRBV19 to TRBJ1-1; possible D gene TRBD1, 6 bases. The CDR3 consists of 13 residues. CDR1 is LNHDA, CDR2 SQIVND, per germline (reference sequence). Trimming left V 8 bases short and J 4 bases short, with 14 bases between. The CDR3 protein is CASGRDILTEAFF. Written as DNA, the CDR3 is TGTGCCAGTGGCCGGGACATACTCACTGAAGCTTTCTTT.

The chain has TRBV7-2 and TRBJ2-2, with D perhaps matching TRBD2 (6 bases). V lost 1 base, J lost 6 bases, and 15 bases lay in between. The CDR3 consists of 16 residues. CDR1 is SGHTA, CDR2 FQGNSA, per germline. CDR3 coding DNA: TGTGCCAGCAGCTTAGAGGTGGCGGGGAGCGCCGGGGAGCTGTTTTTT. This codes for CASSLEVAGSAGELFF.

The chain recombines TRBV11-1 with TRBJ1-2; possible D gene TRBD1, 5 bases. V dropped 3 bases and J dropped 5 bases, with 13 bases sitting between them. The CDR3 extends over 14 amino acids. Germline V gene data show CDR1 as SGHAT and CDR2 as FQDESV (reference sequence). In DNA form, the CDR3 reads TGTGCCAGCAGCTTCCAAGCAGGGTCTTATGGCTACACCTTC. Residues: CASSFQAGSYGYTF.

V and J are TRBV7-8 and TRBJ2-5, with 10 positions matching TRBD1. The germline gives CDR1 SGHVS, CDR2 FQNEAQ. With V trimmed by 1 base and J by 5 bases, 7 bases remained unmatched. The CDR3 has 16 residues. The CDR3, as DNA: TGTGCCAGCAGCTTAGGATGGACAGGGGGTGGCGAGACCCAGTACTTC. Amino acids: CASSLGWTGGGETQYF. Variable domain in full (rest from reference TRBV7-8 and TRBJ2-5): GAGVSQSPRYKVAKRGQDVALRCDPISGHVSLFWYQQALGQGPEFLTYFQNEAQLDKSGLPSDRFFAERPEGSVSTLKIQRTQQEDSAVYLCASSLGWTGGGETQYFGPGTRLLVL.

The chain carries TRBV27 and TRBJ2-6; the match to TRBD1 covers 7 bases. Per the germline V gene, CDR1 is MNHEY and CDR2 is SMNVEV (reference sequence). V was pared by 5 bases and J by 1 base, with 11 bases of the junction left unmatched. This CDR3 is built from 18 residues. CDR3 loop: CASSQGYGQASGANVLTF. Written as DNA, the CDR3 is TGTGCCAGCAGTCAAGGGTACGGACAGGCTTCTGGGGCCAACGTCCTGACTTTC.

This clone came up once. The V gene is TRBV30, the J gene TRBJ2-5, with 8 bases that match TRBD1. This CDR3 has 12 residues. Germline loops: CDR1 GTSNPN, CDR2 SVGIG (reference sequence). The trim removed 5 bases at V and 4 bases at J, leaving 3 bases unmatched. CDR3 bases: TGTGCCTGGGGCAGGGGGCTAGAGACCCAGTACTTC. The encoded protein is CAWGRGLETQYF.

J is TRBJ1-1 and V is TRBV12-3 or TRBV12-4, with no clear D. Trimming pared 5 bases from V and 5 bases from J, leaving 12 bases between. This CDR3 comprises 13 residues. The CDR3 bases are TGTGCCAGCAGTCTCGCTGGAGGGACTGAAGCTTTCTTT. Amino acids: CASSLAGGTEAFF.

The CDR3 bases are TGTGCCAGCTCTGAGACAGGGCCCAATGGCTACACCTTC. This translates into CASSETGPNGYTF. The chain has TRBV18 and TRBJ1-2; 7 bases are a match to TRBD1. J was trimmed by 6 bases and V by 6 bases; bases with no gene match: 7. The CDR3 consists of 13 residues. Germline loops: CDR1 KGHSH, CDR2 LQKENI.

The CDR3 DNA reads TGTGCCAGCAGGCTACAGGGCCCTAACTATGGCTACACCTTC. The encoded protein is CASRLQGPNYGYTF. The chain links TRBV3-1 (or the pseudogene TRBV3-2) to TRBJ1-2; maybe TRBD1 (6 bases). The germline V gene has CDR1 LGHDT and CDR2 YNNKEL (reference sequence). The CDR3 has 14 residues. V shed 6 bases and J shed 0 bases, with 11 bases lying between them.

V is TRBV7-2 and J is TRBJ1-2; 11 bases match TRBD1. The CDR3 consists of 16 residues. Germline CDR1 and CDR2: SGHTA and FQGNSA. J was trimmed by 4 bases and V by 1 base; bases with no gene match: 5. CDR3 in amino acids: CASSLGTGGIGYGYTF. The CDR3 nucleotides are TGTGCCAGCAGCTTAGGGACAGGGGGCATAGGCTATGGCTACACCTTC.

In DNA form, the CDR3 reads TGCGCCAGCAGCACCGACCAGGGGATCGAGCAGTACTTC. Translating gives CASSTDQGIEQYF. The V call is TRBV5-1, the J call TRBJ2-7; tentatively, D is TRBD1 (6 bases). Germline values: CDR1 SGHRS, CDR2 YFSETQ. V shed 4 bases and J shed 6 bases, with 14 bases lying between them. There are 13 residues in the CDR3.

The rearrangement joins TRBV5-1 to TRBJ1-1; no clear D gene. Trimming cost V 3 bases and J 2 bases, with 20 bases left between them. The CDR3 consists of 17 residues. Germline V gene data show CDR1 as SGHRS and CDR2 as YFSETQ. The CDR3 loop is CASSSLGSVLANTEAFF. The CDR3 region has the DNA TGCGCCAGCAGCTCCCTTGGGAGTGTCCTTGCTAACACTGAAGCTTTCTTT.

The DNA of the CDR3 is TGTGCCAGCAGCTCGACAAAGGGGGGGAGTAATTCACCCCTCCACTTT. This encodes CASSSTKGGSNSPLHF. This chain connects TRBV5-5 to TRBJ1-6, with D possibly matching TRBD1 (6 bases). From germline, CDR1 is SGHKS and CDR2 YYEKEE (reference sequence). V was cut by 3 bases and J by 6 bases, with 16 bases left in between. The CDR3 consists of 16 residues.

The chain employs TRBV4-2 and TRBJ2-1, with D perhaps matching TRBD2 (5 bases). Trimming left V 4 bases short and J 3 bases short, with 10 bases between. The CDR3 runs 14 residues. Germline V gene data show CDR1 as LGHNA and CDR2 as YNFKEQ. The CDR3 DNA sequence: TGTGCCAGCAGCCCCCTAGGAGGCTACAATGAGCAGTTCTTC. It encodes CASSPLGGYNEQFF.

CDR3 DNA: TGTGCCAGCAGCCCGGGACAACTGAACACTGAAGCTTTCTTT. This gives the protein CASSPGQLNTEAFF. This sequence joins TRBV28 and TRBJ1-1; TRBD1 is a possible D gene (6 bases). CDR3 length: 14 residues. Germline V lookup: CDR1 MDHEN, CDR2 SYDVKM. V was pared by 6 bases and J by 0 bases, with 11 bases between.

The V call is TRBV20-1, the J call TRBJ1-2, with no clear D. The CDR3 is 11 amino acids. V was pared by 7 bases and J by 2 bases, with 8 bases between. The germline V gene has CDR1 DFQATT and CDR2 SNEGSKA (reference sequence). The CDR3 nucleotides are TGCAGTGTGAGTGCGAACTATGGCTACACCTTC. Translated, it gives CSVSANYGYTF.

This clone was seen just once. The J gene is TRBJ2-7, the V gene TRBV6-5; D might be TRBD1 (5 bases). The CDR3 loop spans 13 amino acids. V dropped 2 bases and J dropped 3 bases, with 8 bases sitting between them. In germline, CDR1 is MNHEY, CDR2 SVGAGI. The CDR3 sequence is CASSYGASYEQYF. The CDR3 DNA sequence: TGTGCCAGCAGTTACGGGGCCAGCTACGAGCAGTACTTC.

The gene calls are TRBV9 and TRBJ1-5, with D maybe TRBD1 (6 bases). V lost 0 bases, J lost 7 bases, and 14 bases lay in between. The germline gives CDR1 SGDLS, CDR2 YYNGEE. The CDR3 runs 15 residues. The DNA for the CDR3 is TGTGCCAGCAGCGTAGATGTGAGCCAGGGGCAGCCCCAGCATTTT. Its translation: CASSVDVSQGQPQHF. Looking up the rest from reference TRBV9 and TRBJ1-5 gives the full variable domain: DSGVTQTPKHLITATGQRVTLRCSPRSGDLSVYWYQQSLDQGLQFLIQYYNGEERAKGNILERFSAQQFPDLHSELNLSSLELGDSALYFCASSVDVSQGQPQHFGDGTRLSIL.

This chain links TRBV5-1 with TRBJ2-7, with TRBD1 identical over 8 bases. Germline CDR1 and CDR2: SGHRS and YFSETQ. J gave up 3 bases and V 4 bases, and 6 bases lay outside the gene matches. This CDR3 has 14 residues. CDR3 in amino acids: CASSNSTGVYEQYF. The CDR3 DNA follows: TGCGCCAGCAGCAACTCGACAGGGGTCTACGAGCAGTACTTC.